This T cell receptor beta chain was observed in a study of early T cells in non-severe SARS-CoV-2 infection. Study details: Alpha and beta chains were unpaired, from unsorted whole-blood bulk RNA.

Regarding this clonotype: The target antigen is unknown.

Individual cDNA molecules carried attached unique molecular identifiers. TCRdb processed the 5' RACE reads anew with MiXCR; each CDR3 protein has one entry. The sample yields tens of thousands of distinct CDR3 sequences, around 5.2% seen once. Whole-study findings and limits: Database matching using VDJdb favored anti-spike CD8 responses, with private and CD4 specificities left missing.

CDR1 GTSNPN and CDR2 SVGIG come from the germline V gene (reference sequence). V was clipped by 5 bases and J by 14 bases, with 17 bases between them. The CDR3 is 11 amino acids. The chain links TRBV30 to TRBJ2-3; D possibly corresponds to TRBD2 (6 bases). The sample taken for sequencing was whole blood. The clonotype was recovered from an adult who was a healthcare worker with PCR-confirmed SARS-CoV-2 infection or an uninfected control (not recorded which). CDR3: CAWDTGGEGYF. CDR3 DNA sequence: TGTGCCTGGGACACAGGAGGGGAAGGGTATTTT.